This entry lists 22 T cell receptor beta chains sequenced from one sample in a study of blood T cell repertoires in COVID-19. Profiling relied on immunoSEQ multiplex PCR, and the TCRdb table lists in-frame clones only, not all of them. The table lists almost 250,000 clones, 86% of them singletons. The sequenced material came from peripheral blood. These receptor sequences come from a woman of 80 years or more with COVID-19, enrolled during active disease.

J is TRBJ1-2 and V is TRBV3-1 (or the pseudogene TRBV3-2); D perhaps matches TRBD1 (6 bases). CDR1 and CDR2 (germline): LGHDT, YNNKEL (reference sequence). The CDR3 runs 13 residues. V was pared by 1 base and J by 6 bases, with 9 bases between. The CDR3 sequence is CASSQAHRDGYTF. DNA for the CDR3: TGTGCCAGCAGCCAAGCCCACAGGGATGGCTACACCTTC.

This chain joins TRBV7-3 and TRBJ1-5; D uncertain. Germline lookup yields CDR1 SGHTA and CDR2 FQGTGA. V was pared by 2 bases and J by 3 bases, with 11 bases between. The CDR3 consists of 15 residues. CDR3 residues: CASSLATSLNQPQHF. CDR3 DNA: TGTGCCAGCAGCTTAGCAACATCCCTCAATCAGCCCCAGCATTTT.

The V and J genes are TRBV5-1 and TRBJ1-3; TRBD1 might be the D (6 bases). V gave up 6 bases and J gave up 0 bases, with 19 bases separating them. Germline V gene sequence: CDR1 SGHRS, CDR2 YFSETQ. The CDR3 has 17 amino acids. CDR3 region: CASTPGQTKSSGNTIYF. The CDR3 DNA reads TGCGCCAGCACCCCCGGACAGACTAAATCCTCTGGAAACACCATATATTTT.

Turning to this clone: Other DNA sequences in this sample translate to the same CDR3. The J gene is TRBJ2-3, the V gene TRBV5-1, with TRBD2 matching 9 bases. There are 14 residues in the CDR3. V shed 3 bases and J 3 bases; nucleotides not matched to a gene: 2. The V gene's germline CDR1 is SGHRS and CDR2 YFSETQ. The CDR3 spells CASSSGLATDTQYF. CDR3 bases: TGCGCCAGCAGCTCCGGACTAGCGACAGATACGCAGTATTTT.

On this clone: At one end the junction does not follow the germline gene, possibly because of a read error. V gene TRBV7-7 combines with J gene TRBJ2-1; TRBD2 aligns across 15 bases. The CDR3 loop spans 17 amino acids. Germline V gene sequence: CDR1 SSHAT, CDR2 FNYEAQ (reference sequence). This CDR3 is CASSPRERTSGGDEQFF. DNA for the CDR3: TGTGCTAGCAGCCCGCGAGAGAGGACTAGCGGGGGGGATGAGCAGTTCTTC. Together with reference TRBV7-7 and TRBJ2-1, the CDR3 gives the full variable domain: GAGVSQSPRYKVTKRGQDVTLRCDPISSHATLYWYQQALGQGPEFLTYFNYEAQPDKSGLPSDRFSAERPEGSISTLTIQRTEQRDSAMYRCASSPRERTSGGDEQFFGPGTRLTVL.

J is TRBJ1-2 and V is TRBV9; a possible D gene is TRBD1 (5 bases). Looked up from germline, CDR1 is SGDLS and CDR2 is YYNGEE. Trimming pared 0 bases from V and 0 bases from J, leaving 6 bases between. The CDR3 spans 14 residues. CDR3 in amino acids: CASSVVQANYGYTF. CDR3 DNA sequence: TGTGCCAGCAGCGTAGTACAGGCTAACTATGGCTACACCTTC. Full variable domain (remainder filled in from reference TRBV9 and TRBJ1-2): DSGVTQTPKHLITATGQRVTLRCSPRSGDLSVYWYQQSLDQGLQFLIQYYNGEERAKGNILERFSAQQFPDLHSELNLSSLELGDSALYFCASSVVQANYGYTFGSGTRLTVV.

This clone was seen a few times. The chain recombines TRBV5-6 with TRBJ1-4; possible D gene TRBD1, 5 bases. V was pared by 4 bases and J by 7 bases, with 17 bases between. Germline CDR1 reads SGHDT; CDR2 reads YYEEEE. CDR3 length: 15 amino acids. DNA for the CDR3: TGTGCCAGCAGCCGCGACGCGGGGGGACTTGAAAAACTGTTTTTT. Protein: CASSRDAGGLEKLFF.

Remarks on this clone: The same CDR3 arises from other DNA sequences in this sample as well. The genes are TRBV3-1 (or the pseudogene TRBV3-2) and TRBJ1-5; D not resolved. The CDR3 totals 13 residues. The germline V and J ends were trimmed by 0 bases and 7 bases, with 7 bases remaining between them. Germline V gene data show CDR1 as LGHDT and CDR2 as YNNKEL (reference sequence). CDR3 protein: CASSQDLGQPQHF. The CDR3 DNA is TGTGCCAGCAGCCAAGATCTAGGACAGCCCCAGCATTTT.

CDR3 sequence: CASSLAYTVGGGRYGYTF. For the CDR3, the DNA is TGTGCCAGCAGCTTGGCCTACACCGTTGGGGGAGGCCGTTATGGCTACACCTTC. The chain joins TRBV5-4 to TRBJ1-2; tentative D call: TRBD1 (5 bases). There are 18 residues in the CDR3. Trimming removed 0 bases at V and 5 bases at J, with 23 bases between. CDR1 is SGHNT, CDR2 YYREEE, per germline (reference sequence). The full variable domain, rest sourced from reference TRBV5-4 and TRBJ1-2, is ETGVTQSPTHLIKTRGQQVTLRCSSQSGHNTVSWYQQALGQGPQFIFQYYREEENGRGNFPPRFSGLQFPNYSSELNVNALELDDSALYLCASSLAYTVGGGRYGYTFGSGTRLTVV.

This clone occurred a few times. At one end the junction does not follow the germline gene, possibly because of a read error. This chain links TRBV28 with TRBJ1-5; possible D gene TRBD1, 6 bases. The CDR3 runs 12 residues. Germline V lookup: CDR1 MDHEN, CDR2 SYDVKM. The CDR3 DNA reads as TGTGCCAGCAGGGACAGCACTCAGCCCCAGCATTTT. It specifies CASRDSTQPQHF.

The chain joins TRBV2 to TRBJ1-2; the match to TRBD1 covers 10 bases. The germline CDR1 and CDR2 sequences are SNHLY and FYNNEI. The CDR3 extends over 14 amino acids. The V segment lost 5 bases and the J segment 5 bases; nucleotides outside the gene matches: 5. CDR3 in amino acids: CASSRDRGRYGYTF. The CDR3 nucleotides read TGTGCCAGCAGTAGGGACAGGGGAAGGTATGGCTACACCTTC.

V usage is TRBV6-6 and J usage is TRBJ2-7; 10 nucleotides align to TRBD1. The CDR3 consists of 14 residues. Germline-derived CDR1 and CDR2 are MNHNY and SVGAGI (reference sequence). V was pared by 6 bases and J by 6 bases, with 8 bases of the junction left unmatched. CDR3 DNA sequence: TGTGCCAGCAGGCAGGGACAGGGGCTCCGCGAGCAGTACTTC. Translated: CASRQGQGLREQYF.

This chain uses TRBV24-1 with TRBJ1-1; D might be TRBD1 (5 bases). Trimming cost V 5 bases and J 1 base, with 10 bases left between them. Germline V CDR1 and CDR2: KGHDR, SFDVKD. CDR3 length equals 14 residues. CDR3 nucleotides: TGTGCCACCAGTGCTATAACAGGGAACACTGAAGCTTTCTTT. This gives the protein CATSAITGNTEAFF.

A single count supports this clone. Within the sample, other DNA sequences also encode this same CDR3. V is TRBV18 and J is TRBJ2-7; the match to TRBD1 covers 7 bases. Looked up from germline, CDR1 is KGHSH and CDR2 is LQKENI. The J segment lost 4 bases and the V segment lost 3 bases, leaving 3 bases of the junction unmatched. There are 13 residues in the CDR3. CDR3 sequence reads: CASSPGQTYEQYF. The CDR3 DNA reads TGTGCCAGCTCACCGGGACAGACTTACGAGCAGTACTTC.

This clone was seen a few times. The chain uses TRBV19 and TRBJ1-5, with 7 positions matching TRBD1. The CDR3 has 15 amino acids. Per germline, CDR1 LNHDA and CDR2 SQIVND (reference sequence). V dropped 4 bases and J dropped 4; count of bases not matched to a gene: 7. CDR3 DNA sequence: TGTGCCAGTAGTAAGGCAGGGGGTGTTAATCAGCCCCAGCATTTT. Amino acid sequence: CASSKAGGVNQPQHF. The full variable domain, completed using reference TRBV19 and TRBJ1-5, is DGGITQSPKYLFRKEGQNVTLSCEQNLNHDAMYWYRQDPGQGLRLIYYSQIVNDFQKGDIAEGYSVSREKKESFPLTVTSAQKNPTAFYLCASSKAGGVNQPQHFGDGTRLSIL.

The chain is built from TRBV6-1 and TRBJ2-1; no reliable D call. The CDR3 is 14 residues long. Trimming took 3 bases from V and 3 from J, leaving 9 bases between them. The germline V gene encodes CDR1 MNHNS and CDR2 SASEGT. Here the CDR3 reads CASSDLSSYNEQFF. The DNA of the CDR3 is TGTGCCAGCAGTGACCTTTCGAGCTACAATGAGCAGTTCTTC.

The rearrangement links TRBV7-9 to TRBJ1-4, with TRBD1 matching over 7 bases. V shed 5 bases, J shed 2 bases, and the junction held 5 bases outside the gene matches. In germline, CDR1 is SEHNR, CDR2 FQNEAQ (reference sequence). There are 15 residues in the CDR3. CDR3 sequence (DNA): TGTGCCAGCAGCCGACGGGACAGTACTAATGAAAAACTGTTTTTT. It is translated as CASSRRDSTNEKLFF.

The V gene is TRBV19, the J gene TRBJ1-5, with TRBD1 as a possible D gene (5 bases). The V gene's germline CDR1 is LNHDA and CDR2 SQIVND (reference sequence). V was clipped by 8 bases and J by 4 bases, with 12 bases between them. The CDR3 sequence is 13 residues long. Here the CDR3 reads CASWVGGNQPQHF. CDR3 DNA sequence: TGTGCCAGTTGGGTGGGGGGGAATCAGCCCCAGCATTTT. The whole variable domain, remainder taken from reference TRBV19 and TRBJ1-5, is DGGITQSPKYLFRKEGQNVTLSCEQNLNHDAMYWYRQDPGQGLRLIYYSQIVNDFQKGDIAEGYSVSREKKESFPLTVTSAQKNPTAFYLCASWVGGNQPQHFGDGTRLSIL.

The V call is TRBV2, the J call TRBJ2-7, with 12 bases that match TRBD2. Trimming at V came to 5 bases and at J to 4 bases, leaving 6 bases not matched to a gene. The germline V gene encodes CDR1 SNHLY and CDR2 FYNNEI. The CDR3 sequence is 15 residues long. The CDR3 DNA sequence: TGTGCCAGCAGTCCCAGGACTAGCGGGGTTTACGAGCAGTACTTC. The encoded protein is CASSPRTSGVYEQYF.

Here the CDR3 reads CASSLLDRASEKLFF. CDR3 DNA: TGTGCCAGCAGTCTGTTAGACAGGGCGAGTGAAAAACTGTTTTTT. The V and J genes are TRBV2 and TRBJ1-4; 7 bases are a match to TRBD1. The CDR3 runs to 15 residues. The J segment lost 7 bases and the V segment lost 5 bases, leaving 10 bases of the junction unmatched. Germline CDR1 SNHLY, CDR2 FYNNEI.

The chain carries TRBV19 and TRBJ2-4, with D possibly being TRBD1 (5 bases). The germline V and J ends were trimmed by 0 bases and 6 bases, with 15 bases remaining between them. This CDR3 is built from 16 residues. Germline V gene sequence: CDR1 LNHDA, CDR2 SQIVND (reference sequence). The CDR3 DNA reads as TGTGCCAGTAGTATAGATCTTGGCAGGGTTGTAAACATTCAGTACTTC. As protein: CASSIDLGRVVNIQYF.

J is TRBJ1-5 and V is TRBV2; no definite D call. CDR1 is SNHLY, CDR2 FYNNEI, per germline. The CDR3 totals 13 residues. Trimming removed 2 bases from V and 4 bases from J, with 6 bases in between. The CDR3 is CASSEQENQPQHF. The CDR3 DNA reads TGTGCCAGCAGTGAACAGGAAAATCAGCCCCAGCATTTT.